One and the same sample provided the 7 T cell receptor beta chains below, sequenced in a study of monozygotic twins with inflammatory bowel disease. Using the 5' RACE reads, TCRdb records one entry per CDR3 protein without DNA. The sample holds roughly 200,000 distinct CDR3 sequences. The specimen sequenced was blood. The origin of the receptors is a human donor with ulcerative colitis or Crohn's disease, or a healthy co-twin of an affected twin (not recorded which).

This sequence joins TRBV29-1 and TRBJ2-7; TCRdb's D call of TRBD2 is untestable without DNA. The CDR3 runs to 12 residues. Germline loops: CDR1 SQVTM, CDR2 ANQGSEA. The CDR3: CSVEMLEGEQYF.

The chain links TRBV19 to TRBJ1-1; without DNA, the TCRdb call of TRBD1 cannot be checked. Per germline, CDR1 LNHDA and CDR2 SQIVND (reference sequence). The CDR3 sequence is 17 residues long. The CDR3 sequence is CASSSPGDRAMNTEAFF.

The CDR3 region is CSVSVEPSSEKLFF. The chain joins TRBV20-1 to TRBJ1-4. This CDR3 has 14 amino acids. Germline V gene lookup returns CDR1 DFQATT and CDR2 SNEGSKA (reference sequence).

The chain links TRBV12-3 or TRBV12-4 to TRBJ1-5; TCRdb indicates TRBD1, and absent DNA this call remains unverified. The CDR3 runs to 15 residues. The CDR3 is CASRQDRSGNQPQHF.

The V call is TRBV18, the J call TRBJ2-3; the TCRdb D gene call, TRBD1, has no DNA to confirm it. Germline values: CDR1 KGHSH, CDR2 LQKENI. This CDR3 comprises 15 residues. The chain's CDR3 is CASSPLGQGTDTQYF.

J is TRBJ1-2 and V is TRBV6-6; as DNA is missing, the TRBD1 call by TCRdb cannot be tested. The CDR3 consists of 13 residues. CDR1 and CDR2 from the germline V gene are MNHNY and SVGAGI (reference sequence). The CDR3 sequence: CASSPQGDYGYTF.

The chain has TRBV14 and TRBJ1-5; TCRdb's assignment of TRBD1 cannot be checked, as there is no DNA. CDR1 and CDR2 from the germline V gene are SGHDN and FVKESK. The CDR3 is made up of 17 amino acids. The CDR3 loop is CASSQAPTGADIWPQHF.